Presented here are 14 T cell receptor beta chains from one specimen sequenced in a study of T-cell reconstitution after alpha-beta-depleted transplantation in children. Unique molecular identifiers were built into the TCRbeta library. Via MiXCR, TCRdb re-called the PCR reads, giving one row per CDR3 protein. This sample yields 550,000 to 600,000 distinct CDR3 sequences, of which 23% are seen a single time; around an eighth belongs to the top ten. This specimen was PBMCs, mostly from graft donor cells, taken 360 days after TCRalphabeta/CD19-depleted stem cell transplant. These TCRs come from a boy younger than two who had a stem cell transplant for acute myeloid leukemia, so the T cells may come from the graft donor.

The V and J genes are TRBV18 and TRBJ2-4, with a tentative D call TRBD1 (6 bases). The CDR3 runs 15 residues. Germline CDR1 is KGHSH and CDR2 is LQKENI. The ends were cut back, 6 bases at V and 5 bases at J, with 17 bases in the middle. This chain's CDR3 is CASSQPPGAENIQYF. Here the CDR3 DNA reads TGTGCCAGCTCCCAACCCCCAGGGGCGGAAAACATTCAGTACTTC.

The CDR3 DNA follows: TGTGCCAGCAGCTTAGAGCCAGCGGATTCCTACGAGCAGTACTTC. This gives the protein CASSLEPADSYEQYF. V gene TRBV7-8 combines with J gene TRBJ2-7, with a weak D call TRBD2 (5 bases). Trimming took 1 base from V and 1 from J, leaving 11 bases between them. Germline lookup yields CDR1 SGHVS and CDR2 FQNEAQ. CDR3 length equals 15 residues.

Many counts were recorded for this clonotype. The V and J genes are TRBV12-3 or TRBV12-4 and TRBJ1-5; D is uncertain. The CDR3 consists of 14 residues. Trimming shortened V by 4 bases and J by 5 bases, and 12 bases separated the two germline ends. CDR3 bases: TGTGCCAGCAGTTCAAGTAGGGAGTATCAGCCCCAGCATTTT. Amino acids: CASSSSREYQPQHF.

This clonotype was observed at least ten times. J is TRBJ2-5 and V is TRBV20-1, with TRBD1 identical over 8 bases. The CDR3 has 13 residues. Unmatched junction bases numbered 5, after V lost 5 bases and J lost 3 bases. Germline V lookup: CDR1 DFQATT, CDR2 SNEGSKA (reference sequence). Here the CDR3 DNA reads TGCAGTGCTCCCTGGACAGGGAAAGAGACCCAGTACTTC. This codes for CSAPWTGKETQYF.

The chain employs TRBV7-9 and TRBJ1-5; the D gene is possibly TRBD1 (5 bases). The CDR3 is made up of 15 amino acids. V lost 5 bases and J 4 bases, leaving 15 bases between the germline ends. Germline lookup yields CDR1 SEHNR and CDR2 FQNEAQ (reference sequence). This chain's CDR3 is CASSATGTHNQPQHF. CDR3 in DNA: TGTGCCAGCAGCGCAACCGGGACCCATAATCAGCCCCAGCATTTT. The whole variable domain, remainder taken from reference TRBV7-9 and TRBJ1-5, is DTGVSQNPRHKITKRGQNVTFRCDPISEHNRLYWYRQTLGQGPEFLTYFQNEAQLEKSRLLSDRFSAERPKGSFSTLEIQRTEQGDSAMYLCASSATGTHNQPQHFGDGTRLSIL.

This chain links TRBV29-1 with TRBJ1-4; unclear D gene. Trimming shortened V by 3 bases and J by 7 bases, and 6 bases separated the two germline ends. The V gene's germline CDR1 is SQVTM and CDR2 ANQGSEA. The CDR3 has 11 residues. This chain's CDR3 is CSVEYSEKLFF. The CDR3 DNA reads TGCAGCGTTGAGTACAGTGAAAAACTGTTTTTT.

The V call is TRBV11-1, the J call TRBJ1-1, with D maybe TRBD1 (5 bases). This CDR3 is built from 13 residues. Germline V gene sequence: CDR1 SGHAT, CDR2 FQDESV (reference sequence). V dropped 6 bases and J dropped 6 bases, with 14 bases sitting between them. The CDR3 loop reads CASRRPGRSEAFF. The CDR3 bases are TGTGCCAGCAGGCGCCCGGGACGCTCTGAAGCTTTCTTT.

In this sample, this clonotype turned up many times. The chain carries TRBV6-5 and TRBJ2-5, with D maybe TRBD1 (6 bases). This CDR3 has 14 amino acids. V was shortened by 6 bases and J by 5 bases, with 16 bases between the two germline ends. Per germline, CDR1 MNHEY and CDR2 SVGAGI. CDR3: CASRLQGPGETQYF. In nucleotides, the CDR3 is TGTGCCAGCAGGCTACAGGGCCCCGGGGAGACCCAGTACTTC.

This clonotype was seen once. This chain links TRBV12-3 or TRBV12-4 with TRBJ1-5; perhaps TRBD1 as D (6 bases). Trimming shortened V by 6 bases and J by 3 bases, and 12 bases separated the two germline ends. The CDR3 runs 14 residues. This CDR3 reads CASRRGGANQPQHF. The CDR3, as DNA: TGTGCCAGCAGAAGGGGGGGGGCCAATCAGCCCCAGCATTTT.

The table lists this clonotype with a few counts. The CDR3 region is CASSYIGLNYGYTF. The CDR3 DNA sequence: TGTGCCAGCAGTTATATCGGGCTTAACTATGGCTACACCTTC. The rearrangement uses TRBV12-3 or TRBV12-4 and TRBJ1-2; D is uncertain. The length of the CDR3 is 14 residues. The V end was cut by 4 bases, the J end by 1 base, with 10 bases between.

The chain employs TRBV5-1 and TRBJ2-5; 7 nucleotides match TRBD2. CDR1 and CDR2 from the germline V gene are SGHRS and YFSETQ. V dropped 0 bases and J dropped 2; count of bases not matched to a gene: 10. The CDR3 runs 17 residues. The CDR3 coding sequence is TGCGCCAGCAGCTTGGCCGTGGGGTCTAGCGGACAAGAGACCCAGTACTTC. This gives the protein CASSLAVGSSGQETQYF.

The chain uses TRBV29-1 and TRBJ2-3; D might be TRBD1 (6 bases). The CDR3 has 16 residues. The V gene's germline CDR1 is SQVTM and CDR2 ANQGSEA. The ends were cut back, 0 bases at V and 3 bases at J, with 16 bases in the middle. CDR3: CSVEETGPISTDTQYF. The CDR3 nucleotides are TGCAGCGTTGAAGAGACAGGTCCTATTAGTACAGATACGCAGTATTTT.

The chain is built from TRBV20-1 and TRBJ1-2, with unresolved D. Trimming left V 5 bases short and J 3 bases short, with 16 bases between. This CDR3 is built from 14 residues. Germline CDR1 DFQATT, CDR2 SNEGSKA (reference sequence). CDR3 sequence reads: CSAAGFGKDYGYTF. The CDR3 region has the DNA TGCAGTGCTGCAGGTTTTGGGAAAGACTATGGCTACACCTTC.

The chain joins TRBV24-1 to TRBJ2-2, with 7 bases matching TRBD2. The V and J ends lost 4 bases and 4 bases, in that order; junction bases with no gene match: 2. CDR3 size: 14 residues. Germline V gene lookup returns CDR1 KGHDR and CDR2 SFDVKD. DNA for the CDR3: TGTGCCACCAGTGAGCCGGGGGGCACCGGGGAGCTGTTTTTT. Translating it yields CATSEPGGTGELFF.